A single sample is the source of the 11 T cell receptor beta chains below, sequenced in a study of tumor-infiltrating lymphocytes in oesophageal squamous cell carcinoma. Using its own MiXCR run on the PCR reads, TCRdb lists one record per CDR3 protein. The sample has just under 20,000 distinct CDR3 sequences, 39% seen once. The sequenced material came from esophageal tumor tissue. These receptors were collected from a male donor with esophageal squamous cell carcinoma.

This clonotype occurred many times. The CDR3 sequence: CATADRVPSYEQYF. The CDR3 DNA reads as TGTGCCACAGCGGACAGGGTCCCTTCCTACGAGCAGTACTTC. The gene calls are TRBV10-3 and TRBJ2-7, with 8 bases fitting TRBD1. The CDR3 contains 14 residues. Germline CDR1 ENHRY, CDR2 SYGVKD. With 10 bases clipped from V and 1 base from J, the junction kept 9 bases outside the gene matches.

This chain joins TRBV27 and TRBJ2-1, with a tentative D call TRBD2 (6 bases). Near its end, the DNA agrees better with TRBJ2-7, so the J call may be wrong. The germline V gene has CDR1 MNHEY and CDR2 SMNVEV (reference sequence). This CDR3 region has 16 residues. CDR3 region: CASSFLLGGPAGEQYF. As DNA, the CDR3 is TGTGCCAGCAGTTTCCTCCTTGGTGGCCCCGCGGGGGAGCAGTACTTC.

This clonotype was observed many times. The rearrangement uses TRBV10-1 and TRBJ2-4; D is unclear. Germline V gene data show CDR1 as WNHNN and CDR2 as SYGVQD (reference sequence). The CDR3 runs to 13 residues. Trimming stripped 4 bases from V and 4 bases from J, with 8 bases between. The CDR3 DNA follows: TGCGCCAGCAGTGTGGCCCGGAAAAACATTCAGTACTTC. Its translation is CASSVARKNIQYF.

In this sample, this clonotype turned up a few times. Likely a read error: the CDR3 ends without its conserved phenylalanine or tryptophan. The DNA is left out, because the CDR3 cannot be placed on it with certainty; the CDR3 is given as TCRdb lists it. The chain combines TRBV7-6 with TRBJ2-5; the table's D call, TRBD1, has no DNA check behind it. Germline lookup yields CDR1 SGHVS and CDR2 FNYEAQ. The CDR3 totals 17 residues, both ends included. CDR3 sequence: CASSLGTGDNSPLHFGN.

This clonotype was seen ten or more times. The chain links TRBV5-6 to TRBJ1-3; D not certain. Trimming took 5 bases from V and 0 from J, leaving 9 bases between them. The CDR3 is 14 amino acids. The germline V gene has CDR1 SGHDT and CDR2 YYEEEE. The CDR3 reads CASSPLNSGNTIYF. The DNA of the CDR3 is TGTGCCAGCAGTCCCCTGAACTCTGGAAACACCATATATTTT.

The J gene is TRBJ2-1, the V gene TRBV7-2; D not resolved. The J call may be wrong; the DNA end is better matched by TRBJ2-7. Germline loops: CDR1 SGHTA, CDR2 FQGNSA. The CDR3 has 13 residues. As DNA, the CDR3 is TGTGCCAGCAGCTTAGTATGGGTCTACGAGCAGTACTTC. It encodes CASSLVWVYEQYF.

This chain uses TRBV7-2 with TRBJ2-7; D unresolved. TRBJ2-5 matches the DNA end more closely, so the J call is doubtful. The CDR3 totals 13 residues. The germline V gene encodes CDR1 SGHTA and CDR2 FQGNSA. As DNA, the CDR3 is TGTGCCAGCAGCGCTTCGACCCAAGAGACCCAGTACTTC. Translating gives CASSASTQETQYF.

The chain has TRBV7-2 and TRBJ2-5; TRBD1 matches 7 bases. The V and J ends lost 5 bases and 2 bases, in that order; junction bases with no gene match: 8. This CDR3 comprises 15 residues. The germline CDR1 and CDR2 sequences are SGHTA and FQGNSA. The chain's CDR3 is CASSTDRRLQETQYF. Written as DNA, the CDR3 is TGTGCCAGCAGCACGGACAGGCGACTACAAGAGACCCAGTACTTC.

V is TRBV11-3 and J is TRBJ2-4; 16 bases agree with TRBD2. The J call may be mistaken, given a closer DNA end match to TRBJ2-1. Germline V gives CDR1 SGHNT, CDR2 YENEEA. The CDR3 runs to 15 residues. For the CDR3, the DNA is TGTGCCAGCAGCCCGGGACTAGCGGGAGGGAATGAGCAGTTCTTC. This codes for CASSPGLAGGNEQFF.

The genes are TRBV27 and TRBJ2-3, with D possibly called TRBD1 or TRBD2 (5 bases each). V was pared by 6 bases and J by 5 bases, with 18 bases between. This CDR3 comprises 15 residues. Germline values: CDR1 MNHEY, CDR2 SMNVEV (reference sequence). The chain's CDR3 is CASSPGPILRDTQYF. The CDR3 coding sequence is TGTGCCAGCAGCCCGGGACCTATACTTAGAGATACGCAGTATTTT.

This clonotype showed up many times. This chain uses TRBV7-9 with TRBJ2-5; D perhaps matches TRBD1 (5 bases). This CDR3 contains 17 residues. V lost 1 base and J 0 bases, leaving 15 bases between the germline ends. The germline CDR1 and CDR2 sequences are SEHNR and FQNEAQ (reference sequence). In nucleotides, the CDR3 is TGTGCCAGCAGCTTAGATCACCAGACAGCCTACCAAGAGACCCAGTACTTC. It translates to CASSLDHQTAYQETQYF.